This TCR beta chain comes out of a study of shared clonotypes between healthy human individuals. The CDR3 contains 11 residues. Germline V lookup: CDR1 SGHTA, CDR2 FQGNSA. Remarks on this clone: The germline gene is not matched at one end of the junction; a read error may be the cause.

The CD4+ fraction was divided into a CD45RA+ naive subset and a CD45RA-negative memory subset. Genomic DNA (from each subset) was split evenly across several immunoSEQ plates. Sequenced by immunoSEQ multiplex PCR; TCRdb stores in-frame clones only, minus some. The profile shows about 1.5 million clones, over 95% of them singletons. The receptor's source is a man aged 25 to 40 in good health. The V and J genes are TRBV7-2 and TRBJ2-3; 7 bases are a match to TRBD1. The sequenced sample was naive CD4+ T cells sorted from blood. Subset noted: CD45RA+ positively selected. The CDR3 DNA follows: TGTGCCAGCAGCTTAAGACAGGGTGGGGATTTT. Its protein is CASSLRQGGDF.